This paragraph covers one T cell receptor beta chain sequence. Its antigen is unknown. There are no base qualities to consult, and no much larger clone falls within one base. The same CDR3 arises from other DNA sequences in this sample as well. Spanning cysteine to phenylalanine, the CDR3 consists of 13 amino acids. The only DNA kept is the CDR3, 39 bases in frame from the first base. Taken from the germline V gene, the CDR1 and CDR2 loops are MDHEN and SYDVKM. A distance of 11 bases separates the germline ends of V and J, which lose 5 bases and 4 bases respectively. The protocol used for the library was the immunoSEQ multiplex PCR assay. For the multiplex PCR, a mixture combining 60 forward primers for TCR Vbeta segments and 13 reverse primers for TCR Jbeta segments was used. Amplification of the CDR3 region of rearranged TCR beta genes was performed with a multiplex PCR assay on genomic DNA. Amplified TCR beta libraries were sequenced as 87-base-pair reads on the Illumina HiSeq System. Per the source publication's procedure: A later analysis tallied 80 million to 95 million unique TCR beta chains across the 650 to 750 repertoires, and around 9.9 million of those chains were shared by two or more donors. To remove PCR and sequencing errors, raw reads were error-corrected and collapsed into unique sequences using a nearest-neighbor algorithm that merged closely related sequences. CDR3 sequences were aligned to IMGT reference sequences to assign V, D and J gene segments. For a sequence to be retained, at least a six-nucleotide match to both a V gene segment and a J gene segment was required. A rearrangement counted as productive if the CDR3 had no stop codons and remained in frame with V and J, and every other rearrangement counted as non-productive. CDR3 was defined according to IMGT convention as the region running from the second conserved V-encoded cysteine to the conserved J-encoded phenylalanine. In an earlier analysis of approximately 590 of the donors, sequences lacking an unambiguous match to a single V gene segment were excluded. An earlier analysis of 587 of the donors classified V segments as functional when productive rearrangements were above 56.7% and as segregating when the standard deviation between donors was above 5%. A statistical classification framework was built to diagnose cytomegalovirus status from the catalog of TCR beta chain sequences. In a later analysis, V and J genes were assigned by comparing TCR nucleotide sequences against IMGT/GENE-DB human TR gene sequences. The TCRdist pipeline was used in a later analysis to assign CDR3 sequences and most-parsimonious VDJ recombination scenarios. In a later analysis, each TCR beta chain was defined by its CDR3 amino acid sequence together with its V-gene family, and reads without a unique V-gene family were excluded. In a later analysis, 450 to 600 highly shared, low-generation-probability nucleotide sequences were removed to address suspected cross-contamination and a sequencing artifact. For each public chain, a later analysis derived a clonal expansion index from normalized ranks of inferred template counts within each repertoire. Generation probabilities in a later analysis came from a VDJ recombination model fitted to out-of-frame rearrangements, and those results were checked against IGoR. In a later analysis, TCR-TCR, TCR-HLA and TCR-CMV co-occurrence was scored with hypergeometric tests, and a repertoire-size bias correction was applied to TCR pairs. To estimate false discovery rates, a later analysis permuted the HLA or CMV assignments 20 times. In a later analysis, co-occurring TCRs were grouped with DBSCAN, and TCRdist sequence similarity was added when clustering was performed within HLA-allele-positive subsets. For co-occurrence clustering, repertoires with fewer than 30,000 or more than 120,000 public chains were excluded, along with five repertoires with anomalous nucleotide sharing. This is the immuneACCESS table as TCRdb keeps it, with only in-frame sequences that have V and J called. A part of the clones is gone; compared with another copy, unresolved V genes explain less than half, and the rest is unexplained. D and trimming were read from the DNA, whereas the V and J calls and clone size are those reported in that table. This sample lists over 120,000 clones; less than 85% were detected once. The top ten clones comprise 2.1% of the sample.

This entry belongs to a study of cytomegalovirus exposure and HLA in healthy donors (TCRdb year 2017). Looking at the study overall: In an earlier analysis of some 610 of the donors, approximately 260 Gb of sequence data and 117 million unique TCR beta sequences from about 179 million T cells were reported. Class I and class II HLA loci were covered by the typing at four-digit resolution. Typing coverage differed by locus: A, B, C, DRB1 and DQB1 were typed in roughly 620-630 donors, DQA1 in 522, DPA1 in 600 to 610, and DPB1 in just under 490. The T cell repertoires of around 730 subjects were profiled by immunosequencing and related to cytomegalovirus serostatus. About 280 gigabases of sequencing data and around 85 million unique TCR sequences made up an early release that covered several hundred HLA-typed donors. A later genetic analysis used genome-wide SNP genotypes for about three fifths of the roughly 700 donors, treating that subset as a discovery cohort. The study was designed to test whether signatures of past pathogen exposure could be identified by cataloging public T cell receptors. To predict cytomegalovirus infection status, the study combined high-throughput TCR immunosequencing, statistical association of individual TCRs with disease status, and machine learning. A separate validation cohort of 100 to 150 different subjects was used in addition to the approximately 670-subject first cohort. On average, about 240,000 unique TCR beta nucleotide sequences were sequenced per donor among more than 350 genotyped donors of the cohort, with 15% to 20% of those sequences being non-productive. In a later analysis, previously published TCR beta repertoires from 666 donors were re-analyzed and high-resolution HLA genotyping was added so that TCR occurrence patterns could be studied. In an earlier analysis of 587 of the donors, high-throughput TCR beta sequencing was used to judge whether each TCR beta V gene segment behaved as functional or pseudogenic. Every repertoire in the discovery cohort had been generated on one and the same sequencing platform. Donor age, sex, ethnicity and CMV serostatus were compiled together with the repertoire data. The later analysis used no new phenotypic data to find candidate immune exposures, relying instead on TCR beta sequences and their occurrence across donors. A few DR-DQ haplotypes were treated as single units for association and clustering because of strong linkage in the cohort. The genetic ancestry cluster associated with self-reported Caucasian donors included approximately 85% of the approximately 430 genotyped donors. Summary of the overall study and its limitations: V-gene and J-gene trimming of TCR beta chains was associated with a missense DCLRE1C variant in a later genetic analysis, and the association was replicated in an independent cohort. In a later analysis, most CMV-associated TCR beta chains were found to appear HLA-restricted, with HLA associations seemingly driven largely by CMV exposure. Because HLA typing was missing for some donors at each locus, association tests included only the typed subset. Most TCR sequences were seen in very few donors, while some public TCRs were found in many individuals. A later analysis associated about 16,000 TCR beta sequences with specific HLA alleles at a false discovery rate of 0.05. In this cohort, only TCR beta chains were sequenced, and detectable features were limited by the absence of alpha or paired-chain data. A cluster of highly shared sequence variants was judged likely to represent a technical artifact of the sequencing pipeline. For the cohort, immune exposure information was limited to CMV serostatus. In a later genetic analysis, fewer N-insertions in productive TCRs were reported among donors in an Asian-associated ancestry cluster than the 666-donor mean. Linkage disequilibrium might explain the correlated functional status among segregating V segments, but an unknown experimental factor could not be ruled out. A further reported finding was that TCR beta sequences accurately predicted the HLA-A and HLA-B alleles for most subjects in the first cohort. When HLA alleles, especially DR and DQ, strongly co-occurred, TCR associations were difficult to assign to individual alleles. In vitro tests confirmed that three of the cytomegalovirus-associated TCR beta chains recognize cytomegalovirus antigens. Some IMGT-functional V segments, including TRBV6-2 and TRBV6-3, could not be distinguished by the 87-base-pair reads and were therefore excluded. A later analysis found that TCR association rates varied across HLA loci, with DRB1 alleles showing the most associated TCRs and HLA-C alleles the fewest. According to a later analysis, parvovirus B19, influenza, CMV and Epstein-Barr virus appeared linked to several top co-occurrence clusters. In the study, approximately 160 TCR beta chains were listed as associated with cytomegalovirus. The presence/absence analyses assumed that sequencing depth was roughly uniform across donors, and that assumption may not be true. Compared with equally common non-associated chains, HLA-associated TCR beta chains in a later analysis were more clonally expanded and had lower generation probabilities. The earlier analysis of about 600 of the donors excluded seventeen rarely observed V segments, including chromosome 9 orphons, because counts were too low. It was suggested by the authors that the approach could potentially be generalized to other disease states and immunological phenotypes. In both the original and validation cohorts, the classifier was reported to diagnose cytomegalovirus status with high specificity and sensitivity. Broadly in line with IMGT annotations, most TCR beta V segments showed up in productive rearrangements about 87% or about 30% of the time in an earlier analysis of about 500 of the donors.

The cohort was made up of several hundred healthy bone marrow donors. At the time of sampling, every cohort member was nominally healthy, though immune exposures that went unrecorded were likely present. The donor was CMV seropositive and was included in the group of 250 to 300 seropositive cohort members. Every donor gave a peripheral blood sample, and the peripheral blood mononuclear cells from that sample were used for TCR beta sequencing. Genomic DNA extraction from the blood cell samples was performed with the Qiagen DNeasy Blood Extraction Kit. This receptor chain uses TRBV28 and TRBJ1-1; possibly the D gene is TRBD1, per 6 matching bases. The sequence was obtained from a woman in her sixties or seventies in good health and CMV-seropositive. What was sequenced was PBMCs. The DNA sequence is as follows: TGTGCCAGCAGTCTGGGACAACTCACTGAAGCTTTCTTT. Translated, this is CASSLGQLTEAFF.